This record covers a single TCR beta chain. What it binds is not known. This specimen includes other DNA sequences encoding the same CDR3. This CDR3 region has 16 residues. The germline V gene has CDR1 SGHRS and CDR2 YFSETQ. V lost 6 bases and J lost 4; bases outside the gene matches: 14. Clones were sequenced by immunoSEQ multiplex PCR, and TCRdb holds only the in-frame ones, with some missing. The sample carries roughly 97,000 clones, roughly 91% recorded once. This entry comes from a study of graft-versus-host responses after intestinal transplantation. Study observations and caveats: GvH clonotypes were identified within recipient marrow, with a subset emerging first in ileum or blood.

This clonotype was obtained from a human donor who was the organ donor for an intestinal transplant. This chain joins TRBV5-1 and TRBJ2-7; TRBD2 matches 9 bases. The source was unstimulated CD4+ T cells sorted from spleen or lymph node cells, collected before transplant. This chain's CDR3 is CASTLTGRGGWYEQYF. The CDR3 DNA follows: TGCGCCAGCACCCTTACGGGGCGGGGGGGCTGGTACGAGCAGTACTTC. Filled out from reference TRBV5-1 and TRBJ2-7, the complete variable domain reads KAGVTQTPRYLIKTRGQQVTLSCSPISGHRSVSWYQQTPGQGLQFLFEYFSETQRNKGNFPGRFSGRQFSNSRSEMNVSTLELGDSALYLCASTLTGRGGWYEQYFGPGTRLTVT.